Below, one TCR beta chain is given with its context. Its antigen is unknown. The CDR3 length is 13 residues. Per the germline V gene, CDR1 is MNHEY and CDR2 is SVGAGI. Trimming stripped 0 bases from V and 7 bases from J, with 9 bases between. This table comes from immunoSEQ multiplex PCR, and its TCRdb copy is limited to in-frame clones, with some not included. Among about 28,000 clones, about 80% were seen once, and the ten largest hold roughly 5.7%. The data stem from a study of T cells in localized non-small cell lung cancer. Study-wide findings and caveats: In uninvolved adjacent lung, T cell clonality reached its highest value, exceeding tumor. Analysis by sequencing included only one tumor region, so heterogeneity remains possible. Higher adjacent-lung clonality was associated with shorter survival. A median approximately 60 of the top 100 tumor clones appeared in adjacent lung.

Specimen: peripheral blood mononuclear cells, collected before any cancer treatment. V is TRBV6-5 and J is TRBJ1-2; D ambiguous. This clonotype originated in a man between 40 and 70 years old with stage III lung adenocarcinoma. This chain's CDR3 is CASSYSLWGGYTF. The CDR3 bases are TGTGCCAGCAGTTACTCATTATGGGGTGGCTACACCTTC.